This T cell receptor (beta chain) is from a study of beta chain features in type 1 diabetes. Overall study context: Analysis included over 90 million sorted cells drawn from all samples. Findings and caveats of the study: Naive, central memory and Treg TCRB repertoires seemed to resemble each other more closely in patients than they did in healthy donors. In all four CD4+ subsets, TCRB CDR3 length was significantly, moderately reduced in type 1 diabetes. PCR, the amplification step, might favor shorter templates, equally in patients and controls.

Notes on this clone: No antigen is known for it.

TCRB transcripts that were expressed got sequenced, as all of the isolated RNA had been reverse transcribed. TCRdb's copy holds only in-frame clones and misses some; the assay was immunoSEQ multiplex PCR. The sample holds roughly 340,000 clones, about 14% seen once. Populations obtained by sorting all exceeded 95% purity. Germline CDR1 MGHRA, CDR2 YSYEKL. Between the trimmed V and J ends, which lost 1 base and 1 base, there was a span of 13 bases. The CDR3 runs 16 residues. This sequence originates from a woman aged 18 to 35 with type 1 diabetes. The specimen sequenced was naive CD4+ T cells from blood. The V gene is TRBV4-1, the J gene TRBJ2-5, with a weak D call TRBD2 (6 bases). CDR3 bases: TGCGCCAGCAGCCAAGTCGGGGGAGGCCTCCAAGAGACCCAGTACTTC. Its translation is CASSQVGGGLQETQYF.